This T cell receptor (beta chain) was recorded in a study of tumor and adjacent non-tumor tissue in lung cancer. For the study at large: Each sample yielded millions of productive TCRbeta reads on average. The study, taken as a whole, reports: Tumor tissue had significantly higher TCR diversity than normal lung. In normal lung, the top 100 clones were significantly more dominant than in tumor.

The library came from three nested PCR rounds adapted from ARM-PCR protocols. TCRdb re-derived calls from the multiplex PCR reads in MiXCR, one entry per CDR3 protein. The sample shows under 150,000 distinct CDR3 sequences, around 61% of them seen only once. This sample's RNA came from whole unsorted tissue. CDR1 KGHDR and CDR2 SFDVKD come from the germline V gene. This CDR3 comprises 19 residues. With 0 bases clipped from V and 3 bases from J, the junction kept 11 bases outside the gene matches. A few counts support this clonotype. Its antigen is still unknown. The sequence was collected from a man aged 60-69 years with small cell lung cancer. Sequencing was performed on lung tumor tissue. The chain joins TRBV24-1 to TRBJ2-3; 10 nucleotides agree with TRBD2. This CDR3 reads CATSDLETSGNDWTDTQYF. Here the CDR3 DNA reads TGTGCCACCAGTGATTTGGAAACTAGCGGGAACGATTGGACAGATACGCAGTATTTT.